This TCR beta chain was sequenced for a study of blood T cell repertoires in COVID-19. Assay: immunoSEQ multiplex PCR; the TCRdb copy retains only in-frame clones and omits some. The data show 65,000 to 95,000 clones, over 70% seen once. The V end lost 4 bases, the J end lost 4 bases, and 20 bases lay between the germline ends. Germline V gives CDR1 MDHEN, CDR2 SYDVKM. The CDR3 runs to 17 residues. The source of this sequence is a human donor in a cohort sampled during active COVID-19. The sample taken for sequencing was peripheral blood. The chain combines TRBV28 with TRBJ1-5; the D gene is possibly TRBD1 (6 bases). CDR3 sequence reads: CASSSFKLRDTNQPQHF. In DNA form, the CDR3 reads TGTGCCAGCAGTTCATTTAAACTCCGGGACACTAATCAGCCCCAGCATTTT.